Presented here are 17 T cell receptor beta chains from one specimen sequenced in a study of shared clonotypes between healthy human individuals. The method was immunoSEQ multiplex PCR; TCRdb's version includes in-frame clones alone and lacks a portion of them. This table holds about 520,000 clones, roughly 95% found once. The sample was naive CD4+ T cells sorted from blood. Subset defined: CD45RA+ positively selected. The origin of the receptors is a woman in her twenties or thirties in good health.

V and J are TRBV28 and TRBJ2-7; D possibly uses TRBD1 or TRBD2 (5 bases each). The V and J ends lost 6 bases and 2 bases respectively, with 17 bases between them. This CDR3 has 15 amino acids. Germline values: CDR1 MDHEN, CDR2 SYDVKM. The CDR3 bases are TGTGCCAGCAGCCGCACCGGGGCAGTAGCCTACGAGCAGTACTTC. This gives the protein CASSRTGAVAYEQYF.

J is TRBJ2-1 and V is TRBV21-1; the table's D call, TRBD2, has no DNA check behind it. TRBV21-1 is classified as a pseudogene. The length of the CDR3 is 17 residues. The CDR3 here is CASSTRRLAGGHNEQFF. The CDR3, as DNA: TGTGCCAGCAGCACCCGGAGACTAGCGGGAGGACACAATGAGCAGTTCTTC.

The chain joins TRBV28 to TRBJ2-7; D is uncertain. Germline V gene lookup returns CDR1 MDHEN and CDR2 SYDVKM. Trimming took 5 bases from V and 1 from J, leaving 9 bases between them. The CDR3 sequence is 13 residues long. DNA for the CDR3: TGTGCCAGCAGTCGCTCCCTATCCTACGAGCAGTACTTC. Translated: CASSRSLSYEQYF.

The chain's CDR3 is CASSDITGSGEETQYF. CDR3 nucleotide sequence: TGTGCCAGCAGTGATATTACAGGCAGTGGGGAAGAGACCCAGTACTTC. V is TRBV25-1 and J is TRBJ2-5; tentative D call: TRBD1 (5 bases). Trimming stripped 3 bases from V and 3 bases from J, with 17 bases between. The CDR3 has 16 residues. From germline, CDR1 is MGHDK and CDR2 SYGVNS.

The chain combines TRBV7-8 with TRBJ2-6; D is perhaps TRBD1 or TRBD2 (6 bases each). Germline CDR1 SGHVS, CDR2 FQNEAQ. This CDR3 has 18 amino acids. Between the trimmed V and J ends, which lost 5 bases and 0 bases, there was a span of 17 bases. CDR3 residues: CASSLDGTGASGANVLTF. The CDR3 DNA is TGTGCCAGCAGCCTAGATGGGACGGGGGCCTCTGGGGCCAACGTCCTGACTTTC.

V is TRBV19 and J is TRBJ2-6; D call uncertain. The V end was cut by 9 bases, the J end by 0 bases, with 15 bases between. The length of the CDR3 is 16 residues. Germline CDR1 is LNHDA and CDR2 is SQIVND (reference sequence). CDR3 nucleotides: TGTGCCAGCCAAGAAAGGGTCGGCTCTGGGGCCAACGTCCTGACTTTC. It translates to CASQERVGSGANVLTF.

The rearrangement joins TRBV10-3 to TRBJ1-2, with 7 nucleotides matching TRBD1. Germline CDR1 ENHRY, CDR2 SYGVKD. J gave up 6 bases and V 6 bases, and 7 bases lay outside the gene matches. The CDR3 totals 13 residues. The CDR3 DNA is TGTGCCATCAGGAGGGAGGGGGCAGATGGCTACACCTTC. Translated, it gives CAIRREGADGYTF.

V and J are TRBV28 and TRBJ2-7, with TRBD1 matching over 8 bases. V gave up 3 bases and J gave up 5 bases; unmatched junction bases: 9. The germline CDR1 and CDR2 sequences are MDHEN and SYDVKM. The CDR3 extends over 15 amino acids. Here the CDR3 DNA reads TGTGCCAGCAGTTTCATTAGGACAGGGTTCAACGAGCAGTACTTC. Translated: CASSFIRTGFNEQYF.

The chain carries TRBV7-9 and TRBJ2-5; weak D call: TRBD2 (6 bases). Between the trimmed V and J ends, which lost 7 bases and 4 bases, there was a span of 16 bases. The CDR3 loop spans 14 amino acids. Germline V gives CDR1 SEHNR, CDR2 FQNEAQ (reference sequence). Here the CDR3 reads CASTGQRVGETQYF. Written as DNA, the CDR3 is TGTGCCAGCACGGGGCAGCGGGTTGGAGAGACCCAGTACTTC.

As to this clone: This same CDR3 is encoded by further DNA sequences in the sample. The chain recombines TRBV5-1 with TRBJ2-5, with a possible D match to TRBD1 (5 bases). Germline V gene sequence: CDR1 SGHRS, CDR2 YFSETQ. This CDR3 spans 13 amino acids. V lost 1 base and J 3 bases, leaving 7 bases between the germline ends. Here the CDR3 DNA reads TGCGCCAGCAGCTTGACAGGAAAAGAGACCCAGTACTTC. It codes for CASSLTGKETQYF.

The chain has TRBV27 and TRBJ1-2, with no clear D. Germline V gene sequence: CDR1 MNHEY, CDR2 SMNVEV (reference sequence). This CDR3 comprises 14 residues. V shed 2 bases and J shed 8 bases, with 15 bases lying between them. Here the CDR3 reads CASSLGPAPGGYTF. The CDR3 DNA reads TGTGCCAGCAGTTTAGGCCCAGCCCCAGGAGGCTACACCTTC.

This sequence joins TRBV19 and TRBJ1-5, with TRBD1 as a possible D gene (6 bases). The germline V gene encodes CDR1 LNHDA and CDR2 SQIVND (reference sequence). The CDR3 loop spans 14 amino acids. Trimming removed 5 bases from V and 6 bases from J, with 14 bases in between. The CDR3, as DNA: TGTGCCAGTAGTGGGAACAGGGTGACTCAGCCCCAGCATTTT. This sequence encodes CASSGNRVTQPQHF.

J is TRBJ2-7 and V is TRBV28; D gene unclear. V was shortened by 7 bases and J by 3 bases, with 10 bases between the two germline ends. The germline V gene encodes CDR1 MDHEN and CDR2 SYDVKM. CDR3 size: 12 residues. In DNA, the CDR3 is TGTGCCAGCAACGAAGGAATCTACGAGCAGTACTTC. Its protein product is CASNEGIYEQYF.

This chain links TRBV5-1 with TRBJ1-3; D unclear. CDR1 SGHRS and CDR2 YFSETQ come from the germline V gene. The V end was cut by 0 bases, the J end by 0 bases, with 16 bases between. The CDR3 loop spans 18 amino acids. This chain's CDR3 is CASSLEPAQLYSGNTIYF. CDR3 bases: TGCGCCAGCAGCTTGGAACCAGCTCAACTCTACTCTGGAAACACCATATATTTT.

V usage is TRBV9 and J usage is TRBJ2-2; D might be TRBD2 (5 bases). The germline CDR1 and CDR2 sequences are SGDLS and YYNGEE. Trimming left V 4 bases short and J 2 bases short, with 15 bases between. This CDR3 region has 16 residues. The CDR3 loop is CASSFPRGSNTGELFF. CDR3 in DNA: TGTGCCAGCAGCTTTCCCAGAGGGTCTAACACCGGGGAGCTGTTTTTT.

This rearrangement joins TRBV5-6 to TRBJ2-5; TRBD2 matches at 13 bases. Germline CDR1 reads SGHDT; CDR2 reads YYEEEE. V lost 4 bases, J lost 5 bases, and 5 bases stayed unmatched. There are 15 residues in the CDR3. CDR3 sequence (DNA): TGTGCCAGCAGCCGGGGACTAGCGGGAAGTGAGACCCAGTACTTC. This encodes CASSRGLAGSETQYF.

The rearrangement uses TRBV2 and TRBJ1-2, with 10 bases that match TRBD1. Germline V gene lookup returns CDR1 SNHLY and CDR2 FYNNEI. V lost 3 bases to trimming and J lost 11 bases; unmatched junction nucleotides: 9. The CDR3 spans 14 residues. The chain's CDR3 is CASSDGDRGLGYTF. The CDR3, as DNA: TGTGCCAGCAGTGACGGGGACAGGGGTCTAGGTTACACCTTC.